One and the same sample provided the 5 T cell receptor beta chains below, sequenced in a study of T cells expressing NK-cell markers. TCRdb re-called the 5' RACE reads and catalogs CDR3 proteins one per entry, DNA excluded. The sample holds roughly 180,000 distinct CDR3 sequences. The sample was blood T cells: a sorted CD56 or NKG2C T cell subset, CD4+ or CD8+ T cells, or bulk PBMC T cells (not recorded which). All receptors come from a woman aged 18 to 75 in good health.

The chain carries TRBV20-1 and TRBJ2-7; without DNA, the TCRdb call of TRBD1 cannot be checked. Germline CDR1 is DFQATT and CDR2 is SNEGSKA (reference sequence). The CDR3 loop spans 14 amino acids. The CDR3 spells CSAGRDRFSYEQYF.

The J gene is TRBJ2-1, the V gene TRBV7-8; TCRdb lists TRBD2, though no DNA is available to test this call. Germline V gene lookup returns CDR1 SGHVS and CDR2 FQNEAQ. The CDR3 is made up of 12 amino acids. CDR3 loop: CASSRTSGEQFF. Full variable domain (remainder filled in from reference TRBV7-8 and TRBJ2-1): GAGVSQSPRYKVAKRGQDVALRCDPISGHVSLFWYQQALGQGPEFLTYFQNEAQLDKSGLPSDRFFAERPEGSVSTLKIQRTQQEDSAVYLCASSRTSGEQFFGPGTRLTVL.

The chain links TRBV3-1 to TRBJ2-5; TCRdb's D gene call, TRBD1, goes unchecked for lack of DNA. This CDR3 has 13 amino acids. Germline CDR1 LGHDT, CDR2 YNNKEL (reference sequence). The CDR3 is CASSFGTGETQYF.

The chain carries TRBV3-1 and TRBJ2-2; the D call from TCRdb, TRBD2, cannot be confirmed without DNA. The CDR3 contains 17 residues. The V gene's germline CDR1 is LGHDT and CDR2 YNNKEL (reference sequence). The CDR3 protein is CASSQERLAGYTGELFF.

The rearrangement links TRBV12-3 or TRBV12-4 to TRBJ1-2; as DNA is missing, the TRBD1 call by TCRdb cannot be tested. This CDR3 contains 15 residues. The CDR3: CASSFSLSGGEGYTF.